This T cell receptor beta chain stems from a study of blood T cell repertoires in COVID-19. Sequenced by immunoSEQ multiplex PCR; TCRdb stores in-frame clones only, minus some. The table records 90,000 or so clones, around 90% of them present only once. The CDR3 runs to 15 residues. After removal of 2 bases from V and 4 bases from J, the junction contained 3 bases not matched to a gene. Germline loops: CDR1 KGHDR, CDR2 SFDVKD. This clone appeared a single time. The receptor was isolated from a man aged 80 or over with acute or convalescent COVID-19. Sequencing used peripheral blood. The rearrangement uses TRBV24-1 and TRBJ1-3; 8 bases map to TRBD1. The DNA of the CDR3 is TGTGCCACCAGTGATTCCCGGACAGGGGGAAACACCATATATTTT. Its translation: CATSDSRTGGNTIYF.